Below, 21 T cell receptor beta chains from the same sample are listed, as sequenced in a study of long-term antiretroviral therapy in people with HIV. The authors ran the immunoSEQ assay, v3.0, at survey level. Produced via immunoSEQ multiplex PCR; TCRdb's table is partial and in-frame only. The profile shows about 30,000 clones, under 85% of them singletons. The sample was unsorted PBMCs, taken 3 years after starting antiretroviral therapy. These receptors originate from a man in his forties with HIV.

The chain combines TRBV19 with TRBJ2-3, with D possibly matching TRBD2 (5 bases). Germline V gene sequence: CDR1 LNHDA, CDR2 SQIVND (reference sequence). The CDR3 covers 13 residues. The V end was cut by 6 bases, the J end by 6 bases, with 13 bases between. This CDR3 reads CASSLDWEDTQYF. The CDR3 coding sequence is TGTGCCAGTAGCCTGGACTGGGAGGATACGCAGTATTTT.

This clone turned up a few times. This chain connects TRBV4-2 to TRBJ2-2; the D gene could be TRBD1 or TRBD2 (5 bases each). The germline V gene encodes CDR1 LGHNA and CDR2 YNFKEQ. Trimming removed 1 base from V and 7 bases from J, with 7 bases in between. The CDR3 has 13 residues. This CDR3 reads CASSQGGDGELFF. Written as DNA, the CDR3 is TGTGCCAGCAGCCAAGGAGGGGACGGGGAGCTGTTTTTT.

This chain connects TRBV10-3 to TRBJ1-3; D call uncertain. Trimming stripped 3 bases from V and 5 bases from J, with 5 bases between. The germline V gene has CDR1 ENHRY and CDR2 SYGVKD. This CDR3 contains 12 residues. The CDR3 DNA reads TGTGCCATCAGTGATGGCCGAAACACCATATATTTT. Translation: CAISDGRNTIYF.

The gene calls are TRBV5-1 and TRBJ1-6, with D tentatively TRBD1 (5 bases). Germline V lookup: CDR1 SGHRS, CDR2 YFSETQ. V was clipped by 0 bases and J by 9 bases, with 16 bases between them. The CDR3 length is 16 residues. CDR3 nucleotides: TGCGCCAGCAGCTTGGTGTTCAGGGATGCGGGTTCACCCCTCCACTTT. This translates into CASSLVFRDAGSPLHF.

This clone has just a few counts. This chain connects TRBV4-1 to TRBJ2-1; the match to TRBD2 covers 15 bases. This CDR3 is built from 17 residues. Trimming removed 1 base from V and 8 bases from J; junction bases left unmatched: 6. The V gene's germline CDR1 is MGHRA and CDR2 YSYEKL. For the CDR3, the DNA is TGCGCCAGCAGCCAAGGCCGGACTAGCGGGGGGGTTGATGAGCAGTTCTTC. Translation: CASSQGRTSGGVDEQFF.

The rearrangement links TRBV9 to TRBJ2-7; weak D call: TRBD2 (6 bases). The germline V gene has CDR1 SGDLS and CDR2 YYNGEE. The CDR3 is 13 residues long. Trimming removed 0 bases at V and 5 bases at J, with 9 bases between. DNA for the CDR3: TGTGCCAGCAGCGTAGGGGAGGCGCACGAGCAGTACTTC. Translating it yields CASSVGEAHEQYF.

This clone was seen a few times. The DNA for the CDR3 is TGTGCCAGCAGCTTGCGACAGCTTAATCAGCCCCAGCATTTT. This sequence encodes CASSLRQLNQPQHF. J is TRBJ1-5 and V is TRBV5-8; possible D gene TRBD1, 5 bases. This CDR3 region has 14 residues. Germline V gene lookup returns CDR1 SGHTS and CDR2 YDEGEE. Trimming shortened V by 1 base and J by 4 bases, and 9 bases separated the two germline ends.

V and J are TRBV4-2 and TRBJ1-5, with TRBD1 matching 7 bases. This CDR3 spans 16 amino acids. V lost 3 bases to trimming and J lost 0 bases; unmatched junction nucleotides: 5. Germline V gene sequence: CDR1 LGHNA, CDR2 YNFKEQ. The CDR3 DNA reads as TGTGCCAGCAGCCAGTCGGGACAGTATAGCAATCAGCCCCAGCATTTT. It is translated as CASSQSGQYSNQPQHF.

The V gene is TRBV6-1, the J gene TRBJ1-5, with D unresolved. CDR1 is MNHNS, CDR2 SASEGT, per germline. V was shortened by 7 bases and J by 6 bases, with 13 bases between the two germline ends. This CDR3 is built from 13 residues. This chain's CDR3 is CASTRKGPQPQHF. The CDR3 DNA sequence: TGTGCCAGCACCCGAAAAGGACCTCAGCCCCAGCATTTT.

This chain's CDR3 is CASSQVSGGFTEAFF. The DNA of the CDR3 is TGTGCCAGCAGTCAAGTATCGGGGGGGTTCACTGAAGCTTTCTTT. This chain links TRBV11-2 with TRBJ1-1; the D gene is possibly TRBD1 (5 bases). The V gene's germline CDR1 is SGHAT and CDR2 FQNNGV. The CDR3 covers 15 residues. Between the trimmed V and J ends, which lost 6 bases and 4 bases, there was a span of 18 bases.

The genes are TRBV10-3 and TRBJ1-3; tentatively, D is TRBD1 (6 bases). The V gene lost 0 bases and the J gene lost 1 base, with 7 bases spanning the gap. CDR3 length equals 15 residues. Germline V CDR1 and CDR2: ENHRY, SYGVKD. As DNA, the CDR3 is TGTGCCATCAGTGAGTCCAGGGGATCTGGAAACACCATATATTTT. It is translated as CAISESRGSGNTIYF.

V gene TRBV7-8 combines with J gene TRBJ2-2; TRBD2 matches 9 bases. The CDR3 has 18 amino acids. Losses at the gene ends were 1 base for V and 6 bases for J; bases not matched to a gene: 12. Germline V lookup: CDR1 SGHVS, CDR2 FQNEAQ. CDR3 DNA: TGTGCCAGCAGCTTAGTTTCGTTTAGCGGGAGTATTCCCGGGGAGCTGTTTTTT. Translated: CASSLVSFSGSIPGELFF.

The rearrangement joins TRBV27 to TRBJ2-3; D may be TRBD1 or TRBD2 (5 bases each). This CDR3 has 14 residues. V was trimmed by 2 bases and J by 6 bases, leaving 12 bases between them. From germline, CDR1 is MNHEY and CDR2 SMNVEV (reference sequence). The CDR3 protein is CASSLGWGLDTQYF. CDR3 coding DNA: TGTGCCAGCAGTTTAGGTTGGGGGTTGGATACGCAGTATTTT.

The chain uses TRBV28 and TRBJ1-1; the D is unclear. Deletions cut 1 base from V and 11 bases from J, with 17 bases between. CDR1 and CDR2 (germline): MDHEN, SYDVKM. The CDR3 totals 14 residues. The CDR3 loop reads CASSLSYEGVWAFF. CDR3 nucleotide sequence: TGTGCCAGCAGTTTATCCTACGAGGGAGTTTGGGCTTTCTTT.

In this sample, this clone turned up once. This rearrangement joins TRBV6-7 to TRBJ1-5, with 7 bases identical to TRBD1. TRBV6-7 is known as an ORF, though its function is uncertain. With V trimmed by 7 bases and J by 0 bases, 12 bases remained unmatched. The CDR3 is 17 amino acids. This chain's CDR3 is CASNPTDRAYSNQPQHF. The CDR3 bases are TGTGCCAGCAACCCAACCGACAGGGCTTATAGCAATCAGCCCCAGCATTTT.

This clone was seen a handful of times. The chain combines TRBV14 with TRBJ2-1; possible D gene TRBD2, 5 bases. CDR1 and CDR2 from the germline V gene are SGHDN and FVKESK. This CDR3 comprises 16 residues. V was shortened by 6 bases and J by 3 bases, with 18 bases between the two germline ends. CDR3 amino acids: CASSGRARSLYNEQFF. CDR3 DNA sequence: TGTGCCAGCAGTGGGCGGGCGCGATCGCTCTACAATGAGCAGTTCTTC.

V usage is TRBV6-5 and J usage is TRBJ1-5; unclear D gene. CDR1 is MNHEY and CDR2 is SVGAGI in the germline V gene. Trimming cost V 8 bases and J 6 bases, with 11 bases left between them. This CDR3 has 12 amino acids. The CDR3 DNA reads as TGTGCCAGCGGGGTAGGACGTCAGCCCCAGCATTTT. This encodes CASGVGRQPQHF.

This sequence joins TRBV5-8 and TRBJ2-7, with a weak D call TRBD1 (5 bases). V was cut by 0 bases and J by 3 bases, with 13 bases left in between. This CDR3 contains 15 residues. Germline CDR1 reads SGHTS; CDR2 reads YDEGEE. CDR3 protein: CASSLEQGADYEQYF. CDR3 nucleotide sequence: TGTGCCAGCAGCTTGGAGCAGGGTGCGGACTACGAGCAGTACTTC.

This chain joins TRBV2 and TRBJ1-1; D is ambiguous. Trimming pared 4 bases from V and 3 bases from J, leaving 12 bases between. Germline V CDR1 and CDR2: SNHLY, FYNNEI. The CDR3 is 14 residues long. The CDR3 sequence is CASSVVGGDTEAFF. As DNA, the CDR3 is TGTGCCAGCAGTGTGGTGGGTGGGGACACTGAAGCTTTCTTT. The whole variable domain, remainder taken from reference TRBV2 and TRBJ1-1, is EPEVTQTPSHQVTQMGQEVILRCVPISNHLYFYWYRQILGQKVEFLVSFYNNEISEKSEIFDDQFSVERPDGSNFTLKIRSTKLEDSAMYFCASSVVGGDTEAFFGQGTRLTVV.

This clone has a handful of counts. The chain links TRBV27 to TRBJ1-5; D uncertain. Germline values: CDR1 MNHEY, CDR2 SMNVEV (reference sequence). The V end was cut by 0 bases, the J end by 4 bases, with 4 bases between. The CDR3 is made up of 13 amino acids. CDR3 residues: CASSLSLNQPQHF. In DNA form, the CDR3 reads TGTGCCAGCAGTTTATCACTAAATCAGCCCCAGCATTTT.

The rearrangement links TRBV11-2 to TRBJ2-3, with D unclear. V shed 5 bases and J shed 0 bases, with 15 bases lying between them. In germline, CDR1 is SGHAT, CDR2 FQNNGV. This CDR3 has 16 residues. The CDR3 here is CASSLRLDQSTDTQYF. CDR3 bases: TGTGCCAGCAGCCTACGACTGGACCAGAGCACAGATACGCAGTATTTT. The full variable domain, rest sourced from reference TRBV11-2 and TRBJ2-3, is EAGVAQSPRYKIIEKRQSVAFWCNPISGHATLYWYQQILGQGPKLLIQFQNNGVVDDSQLPKDRFSAERLKGVDSTLKIQPAKLEDSAVYLCASSLRLDQSTDTQYFGPGTRLTVL.